Below are 2 T cell receptor beta chains sequenced from a single sample in a study of tumor and adjacent non-tumor tissue in lung cancer. No cell sorting was done before RNA was extracted from the tissue. This non-tumor lung sample came from over 3 cm beyond the tumor edge. The library came from three nested PCR rounds adapted from ARM-PCR protocols. TCRdb reprocessed the multiplex PCR reads with MiXCR, giving one entry per CDR3 protein. This table holds approximately 77,000 distinct CDR3 sequences, roughly 80% found once. The sequencing input was distant non-tumor lung tissue. These receptors originate from a man aged 60 to 69 with non-small cell lung cancer.

In the case of this clonotype: With a much larger clone just one base away, this may be a read error. CDR3 DNA: TGTGCCAGCAGCTTGGTGTCGACTTCTTTGCGGCTCTTC. Translating gives CASSLVSTSLRLF. The rearrangement links TRBV5-6 to TRBJ2-1; D remains unclear. CDR1 and CDR2 (germline): SGHDT, YYEEEE. The CDR3 is 13 residues long.

For this clonotype: One end of the junction does not line up with germline, which may come from a read error. CDR3 sequence (DNA): TGTGCCAGCAGCGTGGGACAGGAGTATGACTACACCTTC. This encodes CASSVGQEYDYTF. The chain is built from TRBV11-3 and TRBJ1-2, with TRBD1 identical over 8 bases. Germline lookup yields CDR1 SGHNT and CDR2 YENEEA. The CDR3 sequence is 13 residues long.